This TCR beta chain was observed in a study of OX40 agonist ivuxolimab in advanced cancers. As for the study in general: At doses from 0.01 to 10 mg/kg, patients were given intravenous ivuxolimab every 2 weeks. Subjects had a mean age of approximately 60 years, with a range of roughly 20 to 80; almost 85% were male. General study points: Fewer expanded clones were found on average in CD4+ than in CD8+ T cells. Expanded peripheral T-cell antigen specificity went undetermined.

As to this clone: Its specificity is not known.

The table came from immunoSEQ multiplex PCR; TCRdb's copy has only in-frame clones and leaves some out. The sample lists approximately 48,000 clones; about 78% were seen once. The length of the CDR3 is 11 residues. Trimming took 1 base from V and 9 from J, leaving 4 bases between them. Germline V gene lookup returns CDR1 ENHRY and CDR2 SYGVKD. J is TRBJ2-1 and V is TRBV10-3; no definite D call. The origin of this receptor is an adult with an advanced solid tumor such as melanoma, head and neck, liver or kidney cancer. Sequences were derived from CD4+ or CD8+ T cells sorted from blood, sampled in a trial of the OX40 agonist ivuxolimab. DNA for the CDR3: TGTGCCATCAGTGAGTACGGTGAGCAGTTCTTC. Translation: CAISEYGEQFF.